These T cell receptor beta chains were read from a single sample in a study of post-analysis software for immune sequencing data. TCRdb reprocessed the PCR reads with MiXCR, giving one entry per CDR3 protein. The sample shows over 300,000 distinct CDR3 sequences, around a third of them seen only once. The source material was blood. The source of these receptors is a girl aged 10 to 17 with multiple sclerosis. CDR3s include the opening cysteine and the closing phenylalanine or tryptophan. The D gene is left open where the match is weak. Size is stated for part of the rows, as once, few or many counts, or as a class when the clone is expanded.

V	J	D	size	CDR3	DNA
TRBV6-1	TRBJ2-7	.	few	CASSLILSYEQYF	TGTGCCAGCAGCTTGATCCTCTCCTACGAGCAGTACTTC
TRBV29-1	TRBJ2-1	.	few	CSVFYNEQFF	TGCAGCGTTTTCTACAATGAGCAGTTCTTC
TRBV5-1	TRBJ2-7	TRBD1	once	CASSSARDRGREQYF	TGCGCCAGCAGTTCTGCCCGGGACAGAGGACGCGAGCAGTACTTC
TRBV3-1	TRBJ2-3	.	.	CASSHGYDTQYF	TGTGCCAGCAGCCACGGTTACGATACGCAGTATTTT
TRBV28	TRBJ1-4	TRBD1	.	CASSSWTGEEKLFF	TGTGCCAGCAGTTCCTGGACAGGGGAAGAAAAACTGTTTTTT
TRBV19	TRBJ1-2	.	.	CASKQGTYGYTF	TGTGCCAGTAAACAGGGAACCTATGGCTACACCTTC
TRBV20-1	TRBJ2-1	.	few	CSAPLGPHEQFF	TGCAGTGCTCCCCTGGGCCCCCATGAGCAGTTCTTC
TRBV7-2	TRBJ2-6	.	many	CASSLAPPGASGANVLTF	TGTGCCAGCAGCCTGGCTCCTCCAGGGGCATCTGGGGCCAACGTCCTGACTTTC
TRBV6-5	TRBJ2-7	TRBD1	few	CASSSDLGTGPHEQYF	TGTGCCAGCAGTTCAGACCTCGGGACAGGGCCCCACGAGCAGTACTTC
TRBV7-8	TRBJ2-2	TRBD2	.	CASSATSGVASGELFF	TGTGCTAGCAGCGCCACTAGCGGCGTGGCTTCCGGGGAGCTGTTTTTT
TRBV7-2	TRBJ1-2	TRBD1	.	CASSLNRGGYTF	TGTGCCAGCAGCTTAAACAGGGGGGGCTACACCTTC
TRBV12-3/TRBV12-4	TRBJ1-2	.	few	CASSLGAGNGYTF	TGTGCCAGCAGTTTAGGGGCAGGGAATGGCTACACCTTC
TRBV3-1	TRBJ1-1	.	.	CASSQKLDGRGNTEAFF	TGTGCCAGCAGCCAAAAACTCGACGGGAGGGGGAACACTGAAGCTTTCTTT
TRBV24-1	TRBJ2-5	.	few	CATSDSQGPATQYF	TGTGCCACCAGTGACTCCCAGGGACCAGCGACCCAGTACTTC
TRBV15	TRBJ1-5	.	.	CATSRDREVSNQPQHF	TGTGCCACCAGCAGAGACCGCGAGGTATCCAATCAGCCCCAGCATTTT
TRBV4-1	TRBJ2-7	TRBD2	few	CASSPFGGGAYEQYF	TGCGCCAGCAGCCCCTTCGGCGGGGGGGCCTACGAGCAGTACTTC
TRBV12-3/TRBV12-4	TRBJ2-7	.	many	CASSPQGEQYF	TGTGCCAGCAGTCCTCAGGGGGAGCAGTACTTC
TRBV20-1	TRBJ2-5	TRBD2	few	CSARETSGPQETQYF	TGCAGTGCTAGAGAGACTAGCGGGCCCCAAGAGACCCAGTACTTC
TRBV12-3/TRBV12-4	TRBJ2-7	TRBD2	many	CASSLGGLAGGSSYEQYF	TGTGCCAGCAGTTTAGGGGGGCTAGCGGGGGGATCCTCCTACGAGCAGTACTTC
TRBV2	TRBJ2-1	TRBD2	.	CASRAVSGAVNEQFF	TGTGCCAGCAGGGCGGTTAGCGGGGCTGTAAATGAGCAGTTCTTC
TRBV9	TRBJ2-7	.	few	CASSPQGGLYEQYF	TGTGCCAGCAGCCCACAGGGAGGCCTCTACGAGCAGTACTTC
TRBV2	TRBJ2-6	.	few	CASSGQASGANVLTF	TGTGCCAGCAGTGGACAGGCCTCTGGGGCCAACGTCCTGACTTTC
TRBV24-1	TRBJ2-3	TRBD1	few	CATSDPPVTGGADTQYF	TGTGCCACCAGTGACCCTCCAGTGACAGGGGGCGCGGATACGCAGTATTTT
TRBV3-1	TRBJ2-3	.	.	CASSPHLGDVSYNTDTQYF	TGTGCCAGCAGCCCTCATTTAGGGGACGTATCTTATAACACAGATACGCAGTATTTT
TRBV12-3/TRBV12-4	TRBJ1-2	TRBD1	few	CASSLQGGDYGYTF	TGTGCCAGCAGTTTACAGGGGGGAGACTATGGCTACACCTTC
TRBV10-3	TRBJ2-3	.	.	CAIGANTDTQYF	TGTGCCATCGGAGCTAACACAGATACGCAGTATTTT
TRBV5-5	TRBJ2-1	TRBD1	.	CASSPWTGREQFF	TGTGCCAGCAGCCCATGGACAGGGAGGGAGCAGTTCTTC
TRBV11-2	TRBJ2-4	TRBD1	.	CASSTTRDRDNIQYF	TGTGCCAGCAGCACTACCCGGGACAGGGATAACATTCAGTACTTC
TRBV7-9	TRBJ2-5	.	few	CASSLYPAQETQYF	TGTGCCAGCAGCTTATATCCTGCCCAAGAGACCCAGTACTTC
TRBV5-1	TRBJ2-1	TRBD2	.	CASGLAGTSRRTYEQFF	TGCGCCAGCGGCTTGGCGGGGACTAGCCGTAGGACGTATGAGCAGTTCTTC
TRBV10-3	TRBJ2-1	.	.	CAISGVSLARDNEQFF	TGTGCCATCAGTGGGGTGTCTCTAGCGAGGGACAATGAGCAGTTCTTC
TRBV6-5	TRBJ1-1	.	.	CASTKAGGTEAFF	TGTGCCAGCACCAAGGCGGGGGGCACTGAAGCTTTCTTT
TRBV5-6	TRBJ2-1	.	few	CASSLGITLYNEQFF	TGTGCCAGCAGCTTGGGTATTACACTGTACAATGAGCAGTTCTTC
TRBV5-1	TRBJ2-7	TRBD1	few	CASSFHRGYEQYF	TGCGCCAGCAGCTTTCACAGGGGCTACGAGCAGTACTTC
TRBV5-1	TRBJ1-2	.	.	CASSLAEGGRGYTF	TGCGCCAGCAGCTTGGCGGAGGGGGGTAGAGGCTACACCTTC
TRBV4-1	TRBJ2-5	.	.	CASSPPPSQGQETQYF	TGCGCCAGCAGCCCCCCCCCGTCGCAGGGGCAAGAGACCCAGTACTTC
TRBV4-1	TRBJ1-2	.	few	CASSHSGGAATYGYTF	TGCGCCAGCAGCCACTCTGGGGGTGCAGCAACCTATGGCTACACCTTC
TRBV7-9	TRBJ2-5	TRBD1	.	CASSADRGRETQYF	TGTGCCAGCAGCGCGGACAGGGGGCGGGAGACCCAGTACTTC
TRBV4-1	TRBJ2-7	TRBD1	few	CASSQVRTGGQEQYF	TGCGCCAGCAGCCAAGTCAGGACAGGGGGCCAAGAGCAGTACTTC
TRBV7-9	TRBJ2-1	.	.	CASSLLGTSSYNEQFF	TGTGCCAGCAGCTTATTGGGCACTAGCTCCTACAATGAGCAGTTCTTC
TRBV6-1	TRBJ2-2	TRBD1	.	CASSLTGYTGELFF	TGTGCCAGCAGCCTGACAGGGTACACCGGGGAGCTGTTTTTT
TRBV5-1	TRBJ2-1	.	.	CASSLGPRGGHNEQFF	TGCGCCAGCAGCTTGGGCCCCAGGGGTGGCCACAATGAGCAGTTCTTC
TRBV6-5	TRBJ1-2	.	.	CASSYSLQGKNYGYTF	TGTGCCAGCAGTTACTCGCTCCAAGGGAAGAACTATGGCTACACCTTC
TRBV5-1	TRBJ2-5	.	few	CASSLGRARETQYF	TGCGCCAGCAGCTTGGGGCGGGCCAGAGAGACCCAGTACTTC
TRBV12-3/TRBV12-4	TRBJ2-2	TRBD1	few	CASTAGTGAAGELFF	TGTGCCAGCACAGCCGGGACAGGGGCCGCCGGGGAGCTGTTTTTT
TRBV11-2	TRBJ2-5	.	.	CASSLGGSTQETQYF	TGTGCCAGCAGCTTAGGAGGCAGCACCCAAGAGACCCAGTACTTC
TRBV11-2	TRBJ1-1	TRBD1	.	CASSSVFMLGAAGGAGTEAFF	TGTGCCAGCAGCTCGGTATTTATGCTGGGTGCGGCAGGGGGCGCCGGTACTGAAGCTTTCTTT
TRBV24-1	TRBJ2-5	TRBD1	.	CATSDLPLDRGSSVTQYF	TGTGCCACCAGTGATTTGCCGTTGGACAGGGGGTCGTCGGTGACCCAGTACTTC
TRBV2	TRBJ1-2	TRBD1	once	CASSEMEGAPNYGYTF	TGTGCCAGCAGTGAGATGGAGGGGGCGCCGAACTATGGCTACACCTTC
TRBV27	TRBJ2-3	TRBD1	.	CASSVRGRPTDTQYF	TGTGCCAGCAGTGTCAGGGGGCGTCCTACAGATACGCAGTATTTT
TRBV7-9	TRBJ2-3	.	few	CASSSPGERDTQYF	TGTGCCAGCAGCTCCCCGGGGGAACGAGATACGCAGTATTTT
TRBV21-1	TRBJ2-1	.	few	CASSTTSGGTYNEQFF	TGTGCCAGCAGCACCACTAGCGGGGGGACGTACAATGAGCAGTTCTTC
TRBV20-1	TRBJ2-1	TRBD1	.	CSVSGGAPLKEQFF	TGCAGTGTCTCAGGGGGCGCCCCCCTGAAGGAGCAGTTCTTC